Here is one T cell receptor (beta chain) with its context. The target antigen is unknown. The sample comes from a study of T cell repertoires in cytomegalovirus infection. The wider study: HLA-B-restricted CMV epitopes that are well studied were used alongside recently identified HLA-C-restricted ones.

The CDR3 has 14 amino acids. Germline CDR1 SGDLS, CDR2 YYNGEE. Germline trimming cut 3 bases from V and 13 bases from J; bases unmatched to any gene: 10. From the reads, TCRdb called clonotypes with MiXCR, one entry per CDR3 protein. The sample holds approximately 220,000 distinct CDR3 sequences, about 39% seen once. The sequence was obtained from a human donor in good health (CMV status not recorded). Some clones in this sample may be carry-over from other donors' samples. The chain links TRBV9 to TRBJ1-6; TRBD1 matches 7 bases. Sequenced material: CD8+ T cells from cultured PBMCs, taken from culture after CMV antigen stimulation. As DNA, the CDR3 is TGTGCCAGCAGCGGCCGACAGGGCGGGTATCCCCTCCACTTT. It specifies CASSGRQGGYPLHF.